This paragraph covers one T cell receptor (beta chain) sequence. Its antigen remains unknown. Germline V gene data show CDR1 as MDHEN and CDR2 as SYDVKM. The CDR3 length is 13 residues. Trimming stripped 6 bases from V and 4 bases from J, with 13 bases between. This sample stems from a study of shared clonotypes between healthy human individuals. Study-wide points: Among the subsets, naive ones generally showed larger estimated richness than memory ones.

Sorted-subset replicate PCRs used around 200 ng DNA, 30,000 or so T cell genomes. Libraries were prepared by immunoSEQ multiplex PCR; TCRdb keeps only in-frame clonotypes and omits some of them. The sample shows under 1 million clones, 90% to 95% of them seen only once. CD45RO-negative, CCR7-positively selected cells formed the naive CD8 fraction, excluding terminally differentiated effector memory CD45RA+ cells. Sequences were obtained from naive CD8+ T cells sorted from blood. This chain connects TRBV28 to TRBJ2-7, with D possibly matching TRBD2 (6 bases). This receptor was taken from a man younger than 40 in good health. This chain's CDR3 is CASSHTSSYEQYF. DNA for the CDR3: TGTGCCAGCAGCCACACTAGCTCGTACGAGCAGTACTTC.